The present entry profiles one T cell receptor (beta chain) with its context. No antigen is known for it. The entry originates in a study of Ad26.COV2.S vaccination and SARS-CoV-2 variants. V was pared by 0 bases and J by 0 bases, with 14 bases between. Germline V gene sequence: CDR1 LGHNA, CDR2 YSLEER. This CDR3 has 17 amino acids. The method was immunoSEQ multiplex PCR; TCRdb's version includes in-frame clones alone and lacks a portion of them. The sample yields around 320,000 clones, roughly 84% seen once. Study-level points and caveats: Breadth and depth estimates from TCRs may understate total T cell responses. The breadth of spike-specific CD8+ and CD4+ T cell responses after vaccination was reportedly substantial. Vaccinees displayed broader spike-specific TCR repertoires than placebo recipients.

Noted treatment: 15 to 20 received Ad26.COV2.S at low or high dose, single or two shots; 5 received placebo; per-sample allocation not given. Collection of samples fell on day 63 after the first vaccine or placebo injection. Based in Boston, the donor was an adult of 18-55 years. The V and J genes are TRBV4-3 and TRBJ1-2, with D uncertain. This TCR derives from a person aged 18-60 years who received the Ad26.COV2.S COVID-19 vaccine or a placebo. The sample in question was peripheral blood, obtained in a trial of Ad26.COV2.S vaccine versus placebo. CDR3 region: CASSQDPRRTANYGYTF. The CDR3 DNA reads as TGCGCCAGCAGCCAAGATCCCCGCAGGACTGCTAACTATGGCTACACCTTC.